The 21 T cell receptor beta chains listed next were all sequenced from one sample in a study of blood T cell repertoires in COVID-19 (dated by TCRdb to 2018 to 2021). Library creation used the immunoSEQ multiplex PCR assay. TCRdb re-hosts the immuneACCESS table, in-frame sequences only. Its copies lack some clones; in the studies checked, an unresolved V gene accounts for under half of them, and the cause for the rest is not known. The sample yields roughly 240,000 clones; around 88% were counted once. The biggest ten clones account for 2.5% of the sample. Sequenced sample: PBMCs or T cells enriched from blood (not recorded which). All receptors come from a woman aged 40 to 55 with acute COVID-19.

This clone showed up just once. A read error may account for a junction end that differs from germline. V is TRBV7-2 and J is TRBJ2-5; D possibly corresponds to TRBD2 (6 bases). CDR3 length equals 15 residues. Germline V lookup: CDR1 SGHTA, CDR2 FQGNSA. CDR3 amino acids: CASRLGRAGQETQYF. CDR3 in DNA: TGTGCCAGCAGATTAGGACGCGCGGGGCAAGAGACCCAGTACTTC.

The CDR3 spells CASSFPGGSNQPQHF. The CDR3 DNA is TGTGCCAGTTCGTTCCCAGGGGGGAGCAATCAGCCCCAGCATTTT. V usage is TRBV19 and J usage is TRBJ1-5, with 7 bases aligning to TRBD1. CDR1 and CDR2 from the germline V gene are LNHDA and SQIVND (reference sequence). The CDR3 length is 15 residues. The junction had 8 bases not matched to a gene; V was cut back by 8 bases and J by 1 base. The variable domain in full, with the rest retrieved from reference TRBV19 and TRBJ1-5, is DGGITQSPKYLFRKEGQNVTLSCEQNLNHDAMYWYRQDPGQGLRLIYYSQIVNDFQKGDIAEGYSVSREKKESFPLTVTSAQKNPTAFYLCASSFPGGSNQPQHFGDGTRLSIL.

The CDR3 loop is CATYYDRDARGTNEKLFF. CDR3 DNA: TGTGCCACATACTATGACCGGGACGCCCGGGGGACTAATGAAAAACTGTTTTTT. The J gene is TRBJ1-4, the V gene TRBV2; tentatively, D is TRBD1 (5 bases). The V and J ends lost 10 bases and 2 bases respectively, with 26 bases between them. Germline V gene lookup returns CDR1 SNHLY and CDR2 FYNNEI. This CDR3 has 18 residues.

The chain recombines TRBV6-4 with TRBJ2-2, with TRBD2 matching over 11 bases. With V trimmed by 3 bases and J by 1 base, 10 bases remained unmatched. The CDR3 runs to 19 residues. Looked up from germline, CDR1 is MRHNA and CDR2 is SNTAGT. The chain's CDR3 is CASSDPSGLAVMNTGELFF. The CDR3 nucleotides read TGTGCCAGCAGTGATCCGTCGGGACTAGCGGTCATGAACACCGGGGAGCTGTTTTTT.

This clone has a handful of counts. The V call is TRBV12-3 or TRBV12-4, the J call TRBJ2-3; D uncertain. Trimming cost V 6 bases and J 2 bases, with 3 bases left between them. The CDR3 sequence is 11 residues long. CDR3 DNA sequence: TGTGCCAGCAGCATCACAGATACGCAGTATTTT. Protein product: CASSITDTQYF.

The chain is built from TRBV7-2 and TRBJ2-2; D is undetermined. This CDR3 comprises 16 residues. Deletions cut 2 bases from V and 8 bases from J, with 18 bases between. The germline V gene has CDR1 SGHTA and CDR2 FQGNSA. The CDR3 here is CASSLLSLPNSGELFF. The DNA for the CDR3 is TGTGCCAGCAGCTTATTGAGTCTACCTAATTCGGGGGAGCTGTTTTTT.

The chain has TRBV4-2 and TRBJ1-1; TRBD1 is a possible D gene (6 bases). The V gene's germline CDR1 is LGHNA and CDR2 YNFKEQ. The germline V and J ends were trimmed by 4 bases and 10 bases, with 16 bases remaining between them. The CDR3 is 13 residues long. The CDR3 bases are TGTGCCAGCAGCCGAGATGGACAGCAAGGAGCTTTCTTT. Its protein product is CASSRDGQQGAFF.

V and J are TRBV6-5 and TRBJ1-5; TRBD1 matches at 7 bases. The CDR3 has 15 amino acids. V was pared by 7 bases and J by 4 bases, with 10 bases of the junction left unmatched. Per the germline V gene, CDR1 is MNHEY and CDR2 is SVGAGI. As DNA, the CDR3 is TGTGCCAGCAATCGATATGGACAGGATAATCAGCCCCAGCATTTT. This codes for CASNRYGQDNQPQHF.

The rearrangement uses TRBV7-2 and TRBJ2-3; 16 positions match TRBD2. Trimming cost V 5 bases and J 0 bases; bases outside gene matches: 8. CDR3 length equals 19 residues. Germline V CDR1 and CDR2: SGHTA, FQGNSA. In nucleotides, the CDR3 is TGTGCCAGCAGCCCGGGACTAGCGGGAGGGCGGGCTAGCACAGATACGCAGTATTTT. Translated, it gives CASSPGLAGGRASTDTQYF.

The chain has TRBV6-2 or TRBV6-3 and TRBJ1-1; 8 bases are a match to TRBD1. Trimming cost V 2 bases and J 5 bases; bases outside gene matches: 10. The CDR3 consists of 16 residues. Looked up from germline, CDR1 is MNHEY and CDR2 is SVGEGT. CDR3 sequence (DNA): TGTGCCAGCAGTTACGATGCAGGGGGCGGAAATACTGAAGCTTTCTTT. It encodes CASSYDAGGGNTEAFF.

The chain employs TRBV7-8 and TRBJ1-2, with D tentatively TRBD1 (5 bases). Germline loops: CDR1 SGHVS, CDR2 FQNEAQ. The CDR3 has 16 amino acids. V gave up 5 bases and J gave up 7 bases, with 23 bases separating them. CDR3 amino acids: CASSTDSRPPRAGYTF. The CDR3 nucleotides read TGTGCCAGCAGCACCGACAGCAGGCCGCCCAGGGCTGGCTACACCTTC.

The chain carries TRBV30 and TRBJ2-2, with D tentatively TRBD2 (6 bases). Trimming pared 1 base from V and 1 base from J, leaving 19 bases between. The CDR3 extends over 18 amino acids. The germline CDR1 and CDR2 sequences are GTSNPN and SVGIG (reference sequence). This CDR3 reads CAWSGGPRGLQNTGELFF. CDR3 DNA: TGTGCCTGGAGTGGAGGCCCCCGGGGACTTCAGAACACCGGGGAGCTGTTTTTT.

The chain is built from TRBV3-1 (or the pseudogene TRBV3-2) and TRBJ1-4; D is unclear. Trimming took off 4 bases at V and 0 bases at J, with 12 bases between the two ends. CDR1 is LGHDT and CDR2 is YNNKEL in the germline V gene (reference sequence). CDR3 size: 16 residues. The CDR3, as DNA: TGTGCCAGCAGCCGTCGATCCAGCGCAACTAATGAAAAACTGTTTTTT. Encoded protein: CASSRRSSATNEKLFF.

The chain carries TRBV5-4 and TRBJ2-6, with a possible D match to TRBD2 (5 bases). Germline V gene data show CDR1 as SGHNT and CDR2 as YYREEE (reference sequence). Trimming took 2 bases from V and 3 from J, leaving 12 bases between them. The CDR3 is 16 residues long. The CDR3 is CASSFGWEFGANVLTF. In DNA form, the CDR3 reads TGTGCCAGCAGCTTTGGATGGGAGTTTGGGGCCAACGTCCTGACTTTC.

The chain combines TRBV4-1 with TRBJ1-6, with 8 bases lining up with TRBD1. V lost 1 base and J lost 8; bases outside the gene matches: 4. There are 15 residues in the CDR3. CDR1 MGHRA and CDR2 YSYEKL come from the germline V gene. In DNA, the CDR3 is TGCGCCAGCAGCCAAGCGGACAGGGTTGATTCACCCCTCCACTTT. It is translated as CASSQADRVDSPLHF.

The genes are TRBV7-5 and TRBJ2-1; the table's D call, TRBD2, was not checked against the DNA. TRBV7-5 is shown as a pseudogene. The CDR3 is 15 amino acids. The CDR3 sequence is CARSPSGGANNEQFF. CDR3 in DNA: TGTGCCAGAAGCCCTAGCGGGGGGGCAAACAATGAGCAGTTCTTC.

This clone was counted between two and nine times. This chain links TRBV10-3 with TRBJ1-1; 9 bases line up with TRBD1. Germline loops: CDR1 ENHRY, CDR2 SYGVKD. Trimming at V came to 6 bases and at J to 3 bases, leaving 8 bases not matched to a gene. The CDR3 has 15 amino acids. The CDR3, as DNA: TGTGCCATCAGACCGGACAGGGGATCGGACACTGAAGCTTTCTTT. Protein: CAIRPDRGSDTEAFF.

J is TRBJ2-7 and V is TRBV19, with a tentative D call TRBD1 (6 bases). This CDR3 comprises 13 residues. Germline lookup yields CDR1 LNHDA and CDR2 SQIVND (reference sequence). V was trimmed by 3 bases and J by 4 bases, leaving 10 bases between them. CDR3 protein: CASSIQGSYEQYF. The CDR3 DNA follows: TGTGCCAGTAGTATTCAGGGGAGTTACGAGCAGTACTTC.

The chain is built from TRBV7-2 and TRBJ1-2; TRBD1 matches at 11 bases. The germline V gene encodes CDR1 SGHTA and CDR2 FQGNSA. After removal of 1 base from V and 7 bases from J, the junction contained 5 bases not matched to a gene. There are 15 residues in the CDR3. The DNA for the CDR3 is TGTGCCAGCAGCTTAGACGGGACAGGGGGGATTGGCTACACCTTC. It codes for CASSLDGTGGIGYTF.

The gene calls are TRBV4-2 and TRBJ1-2, with D possibly matching TRBD1 (6 bases). From germline, CDR1 is LGHNA and CDR2 YNFKEQ. Trimming removed 4 bases from V and 4 bases from J, with 22 bases in between. The CDR3 totals 17 residues. CDR3: CASSPQGIQGPSYGYTF. In nucleotides, the CDR3 is TGTGCCAGCAGCCCCCAAGGAATACAGGGCCCTTCCTATGGCTACACCTTC.

The sample holds a few counts of this clone. This chain links TRBV19 with TRBJ2-3; TRBD1 agrees at 9 bases. The CDR3 spans 16 residues. The V gene's germline CDR1 is LNHDA and CDR2 SQIVND (reference sequence). V gave up 0 bases and J gave up 5 bases; unmatched junction bases: 6. CDR3 protein: CASSIDGTGWEDTQYF. The CDR3 nucleotides are TGTGCCAGTAGTATAGACGGGACAGGGTGGGAAGATACGCAGTATTTT.